The entry below gives a single TCR beta chain sequence along with its context. The antigen is not known. By two-round multiplex PCR, the TCR beta CDR3 was amplified from genomic DNA. Primers specific to each TRBV and TRBJ gene drove first-round PCR. In TCRdb, the multiplex PCR reads were re-called with MiXCR into one record per CDR3 protein. The repertoire consists of about 30,000 distinct CDR3 sequences, with more than 25% occurring once and the leading ten covering 9.5% to 13%. The sample originates from a study of prognosis after radiotherapy for stage I lung cancer. Looking at the study overall: Recruitment took place in Nanjing, China, where patients with stage I non-small cell lung cancer were enrolled between early 2018 and early 2019. No patient received concurrent therapy with stereotactic body radiotherapy.

Findings and caveats of the study: Clone counts measured for unique TCRs fell after stereotactic body radiation therapy, median roughly 10,000 versus 7,000. Metastatic and non-metastatic patients reportedly diverged in TRBV and TRBJ gene usage.

This specimen was PBMCs, taken before or after stereotactic body radiation therapy (not recorded which). This sequence originates from a donor at least 50 years old with non-small cell lung cancer.

CDR3 protein: CASSWGRANEQFF. In nucleotides, the CDR3 is TGTGCCAGCAGTTGGGGGAGGGCAAATGAGCAGTTCTTC. This chain joins TRBV12-3 or TRBV12-4 and TRBJ2-1; TRBD2 agrees at 7 bases. CDR3 size: 13 residues. V lost 4 bases and J lost 7; bases outside the gene matches: 4.